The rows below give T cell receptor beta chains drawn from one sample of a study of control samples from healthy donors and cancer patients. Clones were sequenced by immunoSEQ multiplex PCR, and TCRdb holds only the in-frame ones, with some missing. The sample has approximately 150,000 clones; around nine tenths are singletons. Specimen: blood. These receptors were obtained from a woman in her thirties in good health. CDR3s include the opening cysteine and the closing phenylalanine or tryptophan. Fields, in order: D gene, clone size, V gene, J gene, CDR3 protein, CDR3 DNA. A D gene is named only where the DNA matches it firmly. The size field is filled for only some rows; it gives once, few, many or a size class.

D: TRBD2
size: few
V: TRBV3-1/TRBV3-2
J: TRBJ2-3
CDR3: CASSQDVSSGNLLITDTQYF
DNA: TGTGCCAGCAGCCAAGATGTGTCTAGCGGGAACCTACTTATCACAGATACGCAGTATTTT

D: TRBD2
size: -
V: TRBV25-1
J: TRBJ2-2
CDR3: CASSATSGRVGELFF
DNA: TGTGCCAGCAGTGCGACTAGCGGGAGGGTGGGGGAGCTGTTTTTT

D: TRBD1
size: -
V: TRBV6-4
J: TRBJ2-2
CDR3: CASSAGQGNTGELFF
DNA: TGTGCCAGCAGTGCTGGACAGGGGAACACCGGGGAGCTGTTTTTT

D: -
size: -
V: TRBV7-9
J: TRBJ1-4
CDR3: CASSLIDSYATNEKLFF
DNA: TGTGCCAGCAGCTTAATCGACAGTTATGCAACTAATGAAAAACTGTTTTTT

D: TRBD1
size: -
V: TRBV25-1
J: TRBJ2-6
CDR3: CASSDWVTGGSGANVLTF
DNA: TGTGCCAGCAGTGATTGGGTAACAGGGGGCTCTGGGGCCAACGTCCTGACTTTC

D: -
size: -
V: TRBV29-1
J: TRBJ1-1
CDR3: CSVEQVKGAFF
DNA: TGCAGCGTTGAACAGGTAAAGGGAGCTTTCTTT

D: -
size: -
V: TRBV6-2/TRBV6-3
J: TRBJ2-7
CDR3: CASSYSFRLLSSYEQYF
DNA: TGTGCCAGCAGTTACTCGTTTAGGCTTTTAAGCTCCTACGAGCAGTACTTC

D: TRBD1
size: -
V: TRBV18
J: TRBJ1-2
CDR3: CASSPLDRGEYGYTF
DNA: TGTGCCAGCTCACCATTGGACAGGGGGGAATATGGCTACACCTTC

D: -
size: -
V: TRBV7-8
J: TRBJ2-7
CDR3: CASAGPPVEQYF
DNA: TGTGCAAGTGCGGGGCCTCCAGTCGAGCAGTACTTC

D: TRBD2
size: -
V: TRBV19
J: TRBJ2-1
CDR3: CASSIVSGLAGVEQFF
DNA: TGTGCCAGTAGTATAGTTTCGGGACTAGCGGGAGTTGAGCAGTTCTTC

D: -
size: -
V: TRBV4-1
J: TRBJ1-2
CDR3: CASSQDGVPNYGYTF
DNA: TGCGCCAGCAGCCAAGATGGGGTCCCTAACTATGGCTACACCTTC

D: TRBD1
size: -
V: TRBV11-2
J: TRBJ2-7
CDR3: CASSQYRTGGVNEQYF
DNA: TGTGCCAGCAGCCAATATCGGACAGGGGGCGTCAACGAGCAGTACTTC